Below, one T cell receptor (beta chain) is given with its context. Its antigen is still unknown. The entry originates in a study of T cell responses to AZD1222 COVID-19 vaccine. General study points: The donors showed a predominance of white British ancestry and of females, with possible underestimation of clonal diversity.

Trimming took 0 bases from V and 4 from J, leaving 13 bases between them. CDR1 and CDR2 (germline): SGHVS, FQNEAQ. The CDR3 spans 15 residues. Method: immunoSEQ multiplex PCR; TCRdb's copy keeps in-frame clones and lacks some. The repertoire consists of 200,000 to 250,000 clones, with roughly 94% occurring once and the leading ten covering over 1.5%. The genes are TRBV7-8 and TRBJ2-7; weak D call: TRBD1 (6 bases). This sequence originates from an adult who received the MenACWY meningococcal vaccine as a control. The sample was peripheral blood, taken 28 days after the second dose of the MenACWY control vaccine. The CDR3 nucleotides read TGTGCCAGCAGCTTAGCGGTCAGGGGAGTATACGAGCAGTACTTC. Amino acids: CASSLAVRGVYEQYF.